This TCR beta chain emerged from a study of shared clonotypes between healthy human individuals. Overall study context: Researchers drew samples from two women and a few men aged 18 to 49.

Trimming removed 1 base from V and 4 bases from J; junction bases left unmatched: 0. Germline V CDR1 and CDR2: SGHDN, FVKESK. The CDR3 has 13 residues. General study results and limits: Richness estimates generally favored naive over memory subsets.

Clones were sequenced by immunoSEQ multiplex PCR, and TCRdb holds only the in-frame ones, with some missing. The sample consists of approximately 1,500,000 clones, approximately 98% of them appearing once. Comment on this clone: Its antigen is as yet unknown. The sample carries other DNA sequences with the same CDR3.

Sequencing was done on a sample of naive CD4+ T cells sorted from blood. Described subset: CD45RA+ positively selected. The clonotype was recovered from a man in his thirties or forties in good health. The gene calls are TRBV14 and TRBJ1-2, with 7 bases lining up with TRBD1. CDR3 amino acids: CASSQGQGYGYTF. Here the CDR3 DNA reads TGTGCCAGCAGCCAAGGACAGGGCTATGGCTACACCTTC. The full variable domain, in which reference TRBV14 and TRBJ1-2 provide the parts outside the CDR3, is EAGVTQFPSHSVIEKGQTVTLRCDPISGHDNLYWYRRVMGKEIKFLLHFVKESKQDESGMPNNRFLAERTGGTYSTLKVQPAELEDSGVYFCASSQGQGYGYTFGSGTRLTVV.